Listed below are T cell receptor beta chains from one sample, sequenced in a study of post-analysis software for immune sequencing data. TCRdb re-derived calls from the PCR reads in MiXCR, one entry per CDR3 protein. This table has 150,000 to 200,000 distinct CDR3 sequences, about 29% appearing once. Material: blood. The receptors come from a girl aged 5 to 17 with multiple sclerosis. Each CDR3 is given with its conserved first and last residue. A D gene is named only where the DNA matches it firmly. Size is stated for part of the rows, as once, few or many counts, or as a class when the clone is expanded.

TRBD1 many TRBJ2-7 TRBV4-1 TGCGCCTCCCGGGCTGGTAACAGGGGGCTTTACGAGCAGTACTTC CASRAGNRGLYEQYF
- few TRBJ2-7 TRBV7-9 TGTGCCAGCAGCTTAACGGTCTACAATGAGCAGTACTTC CASSLTVYNEQYF
- few TRBJ2-1 TRBV3-1 TGTGCCAGCAGCCAAGTCCCGTCCAGCTCCTACAATGAGCAGTTCTTC CASSQVPSSSYNEQFF
- - TRBJ2-1 TRBV20-1 TGCAGTGCTAGCGGGATCGACTCCTACAATGAGCAGTTCTTC CSASGIDSYNEQFF
- - TRBJ2-3 TRBV6-1 TGTGCCAGCAGTGAAGCGGATGGACTAGATACGCAGTATTTT CASSEADGLDTQYF
TRBD2 few TRBJ2-1 TRBV5-1 TGCGCCAGCAGCCCAGGACTAGCGGGAGGGACCTCCAATGAGCAGTTCTTC CASSPGLAGGTSNEQFF
- - TRBJ2-2 TRBV20-1 TGCAGTGCCTATTTGGTGGACAGACAGAGCGGGGAGCTGTTTTTT CSAYLVDRQSGELFF
- - TRBJ1-2 TRBV6-5 TGTGCCAGCAGTTACTCGATCACCCGGGCGGGGGGCTACACCTTC CASSYSITRAGGYTF
- many TRBJ2-1 TRBV9 TGTGCCAGCAGCGTAGGGGGGAGCGGGCGATCTAACAATGAGCAGTTCTTC CASSVGGSGRSNNEQFF
- - TRBJ1-5 TRBV3-1 TGTGCCAGCAGCCAGGCCAATCAGCCCCAGCATTTT CASSQANQPQHF
TRBD2 many TRBJ2-7 TRBV12-3/TRBV12-4 TGTGCCAGCAGCTCCGGACTAGTCTACGAGCAGTACTTC CASSSGLVYEQYF
TRBD1 many TRBJ2-7 TRBV29-1 TGCAGCGTTGCGGGACAGCCCCCTCCCGATAACTACGAGCAGTACTTC CSVAGQPPPDNYEQYF
- few TRBJ1-2 TRBV5-1 TGCGCCAGCAGAGCCGGGGGTAGCTGGGGCTACACCTTC CASRAGGSWGYTF
- many TRBJ2-5 TRBV7-4 TGTGCCAGCAGCCCCGTTTTCACACAGTACTTC CASSPVFTQYF
- few TRBJ1-1 TRBV12-3/TRBV12-4 TGTGCCAGCAGACAGAACACTGAAGCTTTCTTT CASRQNTEAFF
- - TRBJ1-1 TRBV20-1 TGCAGTGCTAGAGATTACAGGGAGAACACTGAAGCTTTCTTT CSARDYRENTEAFF
- few TRBJ1-5 TRBV20-1 TGCAGTGCCACGGACAGCCCTAGCAATCAGCCCCAGCATTTT CSATDSPSNQPQHF
- many TRBJ2-1 TRBV3-1 TGTGCCAGCAGCCAAGATTTGGTGGCGTACAATGAGCAGTTCTTC CASSQDLVAYNEQFF
- few TRBJ2-1 TRBV5-1 TGCGCCAGCACCCTTACAGGGTTGGTCGGCAATGAGCAGTTCTTC CASTLTGLVGNEQFF
- many TRBJ2-6 TRBV7-9 TGTGCCAGCAGCTTACTTGCGGGACCCGGGGCCAACGTCCTGACTTTC CASSLLAGPGANVLTF
TRBD1 - TRBJ1-2 TRBV5-1 TGCGCCAGCAGCTACGGACAGGTCGGGCACTATGGCTACACCTTC CASSYGQVGHYGYTF
- - TRBJ1-2 TRBV7-9 TGTGCCAGCAGCTTAGAGGAGGGTGGGCAGGTAGCCCGTGGCTACACCTTC CASSLEEGGQVARGYTF
- - TRBJ1-2 TRBV6-2/TRBV6-3 TGTGCCAGCAGTTTAGGGGGGTCCTACTATGGCTACACCTTC CASSLGGSYYGYTF
- - TRBJ2-2 TRBV7-9 TGTGCCAGCAGCTTAGGATCGCAGTCCACCGGGGAGCTGTTTTTT CASSLGSQSTGELFF